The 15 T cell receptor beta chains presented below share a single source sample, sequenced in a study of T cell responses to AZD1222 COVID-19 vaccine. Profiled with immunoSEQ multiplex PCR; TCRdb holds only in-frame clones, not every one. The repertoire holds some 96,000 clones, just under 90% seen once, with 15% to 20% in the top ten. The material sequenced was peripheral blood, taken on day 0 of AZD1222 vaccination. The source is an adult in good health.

The CDR3 is CASSSSVSGYGYTF. The CDR3 DNA is TGTGCCAGCAGTAGTTCGGTATCTGGCTATGGCTACACCTTC. J is TRBJ1-2 and V is TRBV11-3; D remains ambiguous. Germline CDR1 reads SGHNT; CDR2 reads YENEEA. There are 14 residues in the CDR3. The V gene lost 6 bases and the J gene lost 4 bases, with 15 bases spanning the gap.

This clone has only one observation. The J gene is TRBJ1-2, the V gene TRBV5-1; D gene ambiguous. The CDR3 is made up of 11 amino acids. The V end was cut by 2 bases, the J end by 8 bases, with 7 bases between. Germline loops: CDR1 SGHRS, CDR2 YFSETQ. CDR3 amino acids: CASSFGRGYTF. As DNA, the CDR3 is TGCGCCAGCAGCTTCGGGAGGGGCTACACCTTC.

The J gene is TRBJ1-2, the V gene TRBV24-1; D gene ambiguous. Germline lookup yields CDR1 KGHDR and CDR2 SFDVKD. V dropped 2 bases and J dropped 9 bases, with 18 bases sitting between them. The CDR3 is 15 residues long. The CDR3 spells CATSDSGPGIMRYTF. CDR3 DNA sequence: TGTGCCACCAGTGATTCCGGGCCGGGAATAATGCGCTACACCTTC.

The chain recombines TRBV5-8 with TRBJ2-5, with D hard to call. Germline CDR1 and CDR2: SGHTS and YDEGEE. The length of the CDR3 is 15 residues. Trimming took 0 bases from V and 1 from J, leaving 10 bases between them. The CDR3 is CASSLGQTAQETQYF. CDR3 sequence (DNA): TGTGCCAGCAGCTTGGGTCAAACCGCCCAAGAGACCCAGTACTTC.

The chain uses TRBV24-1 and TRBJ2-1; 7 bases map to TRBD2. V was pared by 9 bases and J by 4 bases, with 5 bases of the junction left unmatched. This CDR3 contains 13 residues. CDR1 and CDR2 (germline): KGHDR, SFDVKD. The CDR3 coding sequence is TGTGCCACCCGGAGCGGGGTATACAATGAGCAGTTCTTC. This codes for CATRSGVYNEQFF.

The CDR3 reads CASTRSTSGYNEQFF. The CDR3 coding sequence is TGTGCTAGCACCCGATCGACTAGCGGGTACAATGAGCAGTTCTTC. The chain recombines TRBV12-5 with TRBJ2-1; 10 bases match TRBD2. CDR3 size: 15 residues. Germline V lookup: CDR1 LGHNT, CDR2 FRNRAP. The V segment lost 9 bases and the J segment 4 bases; nucleotides outside the gene matches: 9.

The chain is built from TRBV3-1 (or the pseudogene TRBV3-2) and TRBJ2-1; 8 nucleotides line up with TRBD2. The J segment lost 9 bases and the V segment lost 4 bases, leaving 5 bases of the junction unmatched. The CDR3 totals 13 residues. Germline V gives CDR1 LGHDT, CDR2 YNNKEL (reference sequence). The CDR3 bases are TGTGCCAGCAGCCTCGGCCGGGAGGGTGAGCAGTTCTTC. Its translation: CASSLGREGEQFF.

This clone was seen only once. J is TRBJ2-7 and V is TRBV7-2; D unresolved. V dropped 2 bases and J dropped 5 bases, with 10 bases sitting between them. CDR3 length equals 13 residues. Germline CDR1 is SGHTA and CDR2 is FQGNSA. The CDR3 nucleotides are TGTGCCAGCAGCTTAAAGGTTGACCACGAGCAGTACTTC. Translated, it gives CASSLKVDHEQYF.

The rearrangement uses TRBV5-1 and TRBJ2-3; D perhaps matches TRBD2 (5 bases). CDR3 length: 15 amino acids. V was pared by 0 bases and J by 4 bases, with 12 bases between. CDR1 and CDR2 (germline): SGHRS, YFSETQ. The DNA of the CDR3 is TGCGCCAGCAGCTTGGTTTTCTCCGGGGCAGATACGCAGTATTTT. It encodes CASSLVFSGADTQYF. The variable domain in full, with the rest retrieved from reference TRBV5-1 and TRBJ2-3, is KAGVTQTPRYLIKTRGQQVTLSCSPISGHRSVSWYQQTPGQGLQFLFEYFSETQRNKGNFPGRFSGRQFSNSRSEMNVSTLELGDSALYLCASSLVFSGADTQYFGPGTRLTVL.

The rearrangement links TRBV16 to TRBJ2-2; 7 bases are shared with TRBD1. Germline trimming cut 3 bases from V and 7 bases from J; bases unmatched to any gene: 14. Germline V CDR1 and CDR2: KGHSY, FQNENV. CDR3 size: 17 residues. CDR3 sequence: CASSQSITGVFVGELFF. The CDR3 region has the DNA TGTGCCAGCAGCCAGAGTATAACAGGGGTTTTCGTCGGGGAGCTGTTTTTT.

Here the CDR3 reads CASSLEGTAGEKLFF. The DNA of the CDR3 is TGTGCCAGCAGCTTGGAGGGGACGGCGGGGGAAAAACTGTTTTTT. V is TRBV5-5 and J is TRBJ1-4; TRBD1 might be the D (5 bases). This CDR3 region has 15 residues. Germline V gives CDR1 SGHKS, CDR2 YYEKEE (reference sequence). Trimming removed 0 bases at V and 8 bases at J, with 14 bases between.

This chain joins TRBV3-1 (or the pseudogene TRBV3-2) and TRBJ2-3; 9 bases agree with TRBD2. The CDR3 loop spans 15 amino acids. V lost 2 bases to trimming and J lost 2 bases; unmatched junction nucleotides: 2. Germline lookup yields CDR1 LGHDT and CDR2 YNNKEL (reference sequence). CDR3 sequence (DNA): TGTGCCAGCAGCCAACTAGCGGGGTCCACAGATACGCAGTATTTT. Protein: CASSQLAGSTDTQYF.

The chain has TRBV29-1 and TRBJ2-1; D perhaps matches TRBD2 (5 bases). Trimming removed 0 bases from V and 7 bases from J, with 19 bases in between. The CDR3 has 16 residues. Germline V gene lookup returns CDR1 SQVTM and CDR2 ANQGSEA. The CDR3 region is CSVEETEWRLDNEQFF. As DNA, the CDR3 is TGCAGCGTTGAAGAGACCGAGTGGAGGTTGGATAATGAGCAGTTCTTC.

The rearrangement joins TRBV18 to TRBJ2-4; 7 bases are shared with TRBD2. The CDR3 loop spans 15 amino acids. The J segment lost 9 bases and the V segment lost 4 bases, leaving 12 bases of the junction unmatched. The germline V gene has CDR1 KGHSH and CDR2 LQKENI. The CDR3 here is CASSLNSAGEAIQYF. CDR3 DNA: TGTGCCAGCTCACTCAACTCGGCGGGAGAGGCCATTCAGTACTTC.

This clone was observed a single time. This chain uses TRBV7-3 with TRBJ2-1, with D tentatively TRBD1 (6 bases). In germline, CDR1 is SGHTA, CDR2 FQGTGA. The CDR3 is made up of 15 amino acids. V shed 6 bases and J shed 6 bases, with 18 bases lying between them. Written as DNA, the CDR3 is TGTGCCAGCAGTTTACAGGGTCCGGGTGGCAATGAGCAGTTCTTC. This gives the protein CASSLQGPGGNEQFF. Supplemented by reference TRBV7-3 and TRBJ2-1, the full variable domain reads GAGVSQTPSNKVTEKGKYVELRCDPISGHTALYWYRQSLGQGPEFLIYFQGTGAADDSGLPNDRFFAVRPEGSVSTLKIQRTERGDSAVYLCASSLQGPGGNEQFFGPGTRLTVL.